Listed below are T cell receptor beta chains from one sample, sequenced in a study of T cells in Graves' hyperthyroidism and ophthalmopathy. TCRdb analysed the multiplex PCR reads with MiXCR anew, one entry per CDR3 protein. The sample records 410,000 or so distinct CDR3 sequences, roughly 14% being singletons. The sequenced sample was blood. The receptor set was obtained from a man younger than 35 with Graves' ophthalmopathy. The CDR3 runs from the conserved cysteine through the conserved F or W. Each record gives: V gene, J gene, D gene, clone size, CDR3 length, CDR3 DNA, CDR3 protein. A D gene is named only where the DNA matches it firmly. Part of the rows lack a size; the others show once, few, many or a class for expanded clones.

v_call: TRBV5-4; j_call: TRBJ2-1; d_call: TRBD2; clone_size: .; cdr3_length: 15; cdr3_nt: TGTGCCAGCACCCCGGGGGCGGGGGGCTACAATGAGCAGTTCTTC; cdr3_aa: CASTPGAGGYNEQFF
v_call: TRBV2; j_call: TRBJ2-7; d_call: TRBD2; clone_size: .; cdr3_length: 15; cdr3_nt: TGTGCCAGCATTACCGGCGGGGGGAGCTCCTACGAGCAGTACTTC; cdr3_aa: CASITGGGSSYEQYF
v_call: TRBV25-1; j_call: TRBJ1-2; d_call: .; clone_size: once; cdr3_length: 14; cdr3_nt: TGTGCCAGCACTCGAAGCAGGTTCGGCTATGGCCACACCTTC; cdr3_aa: CASTRSRFGYGHTF
v_call: TRBV12-3/TRBV12-4; j_call: TRBJ1-2; d_call: .; clone_size: many; cdr3_length: 14; cdr3_nt: TGTGCCAGCAGGGGGACCGCCGGAGGTTATGGCTACACCTTC; cdr3_aa: CASRGTAGGYGYTF
v_call: TRBV5-1; j_call: TRBJ1-4; d_call: .; clone_size: .; cdr3_length: 15; cdr3_nt: TGCGCCAGCAGCGACAGACAGGCGGCTCGGGAAAAACTGTTTTTT; cdr3_aa: CASSDRQAAREKLFF
v_call: TRBV6-1; j_call: TRBJ1-1; d_call: .; clone_size: .; cdr3_length: 14; cdr3_nt: TGTGCCAGCAGTGAACCGGGGACGAACACTGAAGCTTTCTTT; cdr3_aa: CASSEPGTNTEAFF
v_call: TRBV13; j_call: TRBJ2-7; d_call: .; clone_size: many; cdr3_length: 16; cdr3_nt: TGTGCCAGCAGCTTACAAGGGGGGGGGCCTTTCTACGAGCAGTACTTC; cdr3_aa: CASSLQGGGPFYEQYF
v_call: TRBV7-3; j_call: TRBJ1-2; d_call: .; clone_size: few; cdr3_length: 14; cdr3_nt: TGTGCCAGCAGCGTTAGGGAGCATAACTATGGCTACACCTTC; cdr3_aa: CASSVREHNYGYTF
v_call: TRBV12-3/TRBV12-4; j_call: TRBJ2-4; d_call: TRBD1; clone_size: many; cdr3_length: 15; cdr3_nt: TGTGCCAGCAGTGCGTCGGACAGGCAGAGGAACATTCAGTACTTC; cdr3_aa: CASSASDRQRNIQYF
v_call: TRBV20-1; j_call: TRBJ2-1; d_call: .; clone_size: many; cdr3_length: 13; cdr3_nt: TGCAGTGCTAATCCGGGACCTTACAATGAGCAGTTCTTC; cdr3_aa: CSANPGPYNEQFF
v_call: TRBV5-1; j_call: TRBJ1-1; d_call: .; clone_size: few; cdr3_length: 15; cdr3_nt: TGCGCCAGCAATCCTACCGACAGATACGACACTGAAGCTTTCTTT; cdr3_aa: CASNPTDRYDTEAFF
v_call: TRBV6-1; j_call: TRBJ1-1; d_call: TRBD1; clone_size: many; cdr3_length: 15; cdr3_nt: TGTGCCAGCAGTGGAAGGGACAGGGTACTCACTGAAGCTTTCTTT; cdr3_aa: CASSGRDRVLTEAFF
v_call: TRBV7-9; j_call: TRBJ1-1; d_call: .; clone_size: .; cdr3_length: 16; cdr3_nt: TGTGCCAGCAGCTTAGGCTCCGCCATGACGTACACTGAAGCTTTCTTT; cdr3_aa: CASSLGSAMTYTEAFF
v_call: TRBV30; j_call: TRBJ1-4; d_call: TRBD1; clone_size: many; cdr3_length: 16; cdr3_nt: TGTGCCTGGAGGACAGAGGGGACAGGGGGAAGGGAAAAACTGTTTTTT; cdr3_aa: CAWRTEGTGGREKLFF
v_call: TRBV19; j_call: TRBJ2-7; d_call: .; clone_size: few; cdr3_length: 14; cdr3_nt: TGTGCCACCACACAGGGAATGGCGACCTACGAGCAGTACTTC; cdr3_aa: CATTQGMATYEQYF
v_call: TRBV5-4; j_call: TRBJ1-5; d_call: .; clone_size: .; cdr3_length: 13; cdr3_nt: TGTGCCAGCAGCCCGGCCCTTAATCAGCCCCAGCATTTT; cdr3_aa: CASSPALNQPQHF
v_call: TRBV10-2; j_call: TRBJ1-1; d_call: TRBD1; clone_size: few; cdr3_length: 15; cdr3_nt: TGCGCCAGCAGTGAGTCTGGGACAGGGGGAACTGAAGCTTTCTTT; cdr3_aa: CASSESGTGGTEAFF
v_call: TRBV7-9; j_call: TRBJ2-1; d_call: TRBD1; clone_size: .; cdr3_length: 18; cdr3_nt: TGTGCCAGCAGCTTAGAGGCCGGGACAGGGAGCTCCTACAATGAGCAGTTCTTC; cdr3_aa: CASSLEAGTGSSYNEQFF
v_call: TRBV20-1; j_call: TRBJ2-1; d_call: TRBD2; clone_size: few; cdr3_length: 16; cdr3_nt: TGCAGTGCTACATCCCCCCGGGGGGGCGGTTTCAATGAGCAGTTCTTC; cdr3_aa: CSATSPRGGGFNEQFF
v_call: TRBV19; j_call: TRBJ2-1; d_call: TRBD2; clone_size: few; cdr3_length: 14; cdr3_nt: TGTGCCAGTAGTATCGCCGGGGGGGCGGATGAGCAGTTCTTC; cdr3_aa: CASSIAGGADEQFF
v_call: TRBV6-1; j_call: TRBJ1-2; d_call: TRBD1; clone_size: many; cdr3_length: 14; cdr3_nt: TGTGCCAGCAGTGGGGACAGGGGAATCTATGGCTACACCTTC; cdr3_aa: CASSGDRGIYGYTF
v_call: TRBV12-3/TRBV12-4; j_call: TRBJ1-6; d_call: TRBD1; clone_size: few; cdr3_length: 14; cdr3_nt: TGTGCCAACAGTCCAACAGGGGGAGGGTCACCCCTCCACTTT; cdr3_aa: CANSPTGGGSPLHF
v_call: TRBV11-2; j_call: TRBJ2-1; d_call: .; clone_size: many; cdr3_length: 15; cdr3_nt: TGTGCCAGCAGCTCCGCCACAGGCAGACACAATGAGCAGTTCTTC; cdr3_aa: CASSSATGRHNEQFF
v_call: TRBV3-1; j_call: TRBJ2-1; d_call: .; clone_size: many; cdr3_length: 11; cdr3_nt: TGTGCCAGCAGCCCTGGCTGGAGGCAGTTCTTC; cdr3_aa: CASSPGWRQFF
v_call: TRBV4-1; j_call: TRBJ1-1; d_call: .; clone_size: many; cdr3_length: 13; cdr3_nt: TGCGCCAGCAGCCAAATACACGATACTGAAGCTTTCTTT; cdr3_aa: CASSQIHDTEAFF
v_call: TRBV12-3/TRBV12-4; j_call: TRBJ2-5; d_call: TRBD1; clone_size: many; cdr3_length: 13; cdr3_nt: TGTGCCAGCAACCGGGGACAGAAAGAGACCCAGTACTTC; cdr3_aa: CASNRGQKETQYF
v_call: TRBV30; j_call: TRBJ2-3; d_call: TRBD2; clone_size: .; cdr3_length: 17; cdr3_nt: TGTGCCATGGACCCACGAGGGCTAGCGGGAGCTCCAGATACGCAGTATTTT; cdr3_aa: CAMDPRGLAGAPDTQYF
v_call: TRBV30; j_call: TRBJ2-7; d_call: .; clone_size: many; cdr3_length: 12; cdr3_nt: TGTGCCTTCACGATTCTATCCTACGAGCAGTACTTC; cdr3_aa: CAFTILSYEQYF
v_call: TRBV11-2; j_call: TRBJ2-1; d_call: TRBD2; clone_size: many; cdr3_length: 19; cdr3_nt: TGTGCCAGCAGCTCACGAACCATTACTAGCGGGGGGGCGCGAAATGAGCAGTTCTTC; cdr3_aa: CASSSRTITSGGARNEQFF
v_call: TRBV9; j_call: TRBJ2-7; d_call: .; clone_size: many; cdr3_length: 15; cdr3_nt: TGTGCCAGCAGCGTAGATCCTAGTCGGGCCTACGAGCAGTACTTC; cdr3_aa: CASSVDPSRAYEQYF
v_call: TRBV11-2; j_call: TRBJ2-2; d_call: .; clone_size: many; cdr3_length: 13; cdr3_nt: TGTGCCAGCAGCCCATCACGGGGCGGGGAGCTGTTTTTT; cdr3_aa: CASSPSRGGELFF
v_call: TRBV5-1; j_call: TRBJ2-7; d_call: .; clone_size: many; cdr3_length: 14; cdr3_nt: TGCGCCAGCAGCTTGTGGGAAAGCTCCTACGAGCAGTACTTC; cdr3_aa: CASSLWESSYEQYF
v_call: TRBV7-9; j_call: TRBJ1-1; d_call: TRBD1; clone_size: .; cdr3_length: 16; cdr3_nt: TGTGCCAGCAGCTCCGGACAGGGGGCTATGGACACTGAAGCTTTCTTT; cdr3_aa: CASSSGQGAMDTEAFF
v_call: TRBV5-5; j_call: TRBJ2-7; d_call: TRBD2; clone_size: many; cdr3_length: 17; cdr3_nt: TGTGCCAGCAGCTTGAAGTCTAGCGGGGGAACCATATACGAGCAGTACTTC; cdr3_aa: CASSLKSSGGTIYEQYF
v_call: TRBV20-1; j_call: TRBJ2-2; d_call: TRBD1; clone_size: many; cdr3_length: 17; cdr3_nt: TGCAGTGCTAGAGACAGGGGGCGCACCTCGAACACCGGGGAGCTGTTTTTT; cdr3_aa: CSARDRGRTSNTGELFF
v_call: TRBV5-1; j_call: TRBJ2-7; d_call: .; clone_size: many; cdr3_length: 14; cdr3_nt: TGCGCCAGCAGCTTGGGAGTTAGCGGCTACGAGCAGTACTTC; cdr3_aa: CASSLGVSGYEQYF
v_call: TRBV10-1; j_call: TRBJ1-1; d_call: .; clone_size: .; cdr3_length: 14; cdr3_nt: TGCGCCAGCAGTGAGACGGTCGGGGGCACTGAAGCTTTCTTT; cdr3_aa: CASSETVGGTEAFF
v_call: TRBV11-3; j_call: TRBJ2-1; d_call: TRBD2; clone_size: many; cdr3_length: 15; cdr3_nt: TGTGCCAGCAGCTCGACAGCGGGACTTTACAATGAGCAGTTCTTC; cdr3_aa: CASSSTAGLYNEQFF
v_call: TRBV5-6; j_call: TRBJ1-1; d_call: .; clone_size: many; cdr3_length: 12; cdr3_nt: TGTGCCAGCAGCTTGCACAACACTGAAGCTTTCTTT; cdr3_aa: CASSLHNTEAFF
v_call: TRBV12-3/TRBV12-4; j_call: TRBJ1-5; d_call: .; clone_size: many; cdr3_length: 12; cdr3_nt: TGTGCCAGCAGCAGGAGTTTCCAGCCCCAGCATTTT; cdr3_aa: CASSRSFQPQHF